This T cell receptor (beta chain) appears in the sequencing data of a study of blood T cell repertoires in COVID-19. About the research overall: PBMCs, B-cell-depleted T cells, or T cells provided the cDNA or gDNA that made up the material.

The repertoire was sequenced with immunoSEQ multiplex PCR; TCRdb's copy has only in-frame clones and lacks some. The sample lists more than 65,000 clones; approximately 90% were seen once. The TCR was taken from a man in his fifties with acute or convalescent COVID-19. Sequences were obtained from peripheral blood.

Written as DNA, the CDR3 is TGTGCCAGCAGTGATAATAGGGGTTATAGCAATCAGCCCCAGCATTTT. Translated, it gives CASSDNRGYSNQPQHF. J is TRBJ1-5 and V is TRBV6-4; TRBD1 is a possible D gene (5 bases). This CDR3 has 16 residues. Trimming removed 3 bases at V and 0 bases at J, with 12 bases between. Per germline, CDR1 MRHNA and CDR2 SNTAGT.